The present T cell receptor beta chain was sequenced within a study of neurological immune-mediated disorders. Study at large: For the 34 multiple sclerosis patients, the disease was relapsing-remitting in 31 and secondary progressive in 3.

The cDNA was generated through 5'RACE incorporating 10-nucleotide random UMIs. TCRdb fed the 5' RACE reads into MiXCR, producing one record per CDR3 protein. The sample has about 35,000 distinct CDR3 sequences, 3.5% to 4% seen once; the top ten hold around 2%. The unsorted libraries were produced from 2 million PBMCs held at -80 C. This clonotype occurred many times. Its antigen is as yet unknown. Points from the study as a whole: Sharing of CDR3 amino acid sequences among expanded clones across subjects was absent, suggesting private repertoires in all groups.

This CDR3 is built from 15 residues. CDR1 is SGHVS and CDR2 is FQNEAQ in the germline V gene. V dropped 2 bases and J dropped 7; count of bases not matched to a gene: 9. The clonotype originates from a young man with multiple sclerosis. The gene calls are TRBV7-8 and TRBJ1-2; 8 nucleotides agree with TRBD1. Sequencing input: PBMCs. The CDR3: CASSLTPDRVFGYTF. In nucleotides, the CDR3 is TGTGCCAGCAGCTTAACACCGGACAGGGTTTTTGGCTACACCTTC.